The 22 T cell receptor beta chains in this list originate from one sample, sequenced in a study of shared clonotypes between healthy human individuals. TCRdb's table, derived via immunoSEQ multiplex PCR, lists solely in-frame clones and lacks some. The table shows about 680,000 clones, with around 92% occurring only once. Only CD45RO-negative cells positively selected for CCR7 counted as naive CD8 cells, so terminally differentiated effector memory CD45RA+ cells were excluded. Sequencing was carried out using naive CD8+ T cells sorted from blood. The source is a man aged 30 to 45 in good health.

The V and J genes are TRBV7-9 and TRBJ2-1; 13 bases agree with TRBD2. Germline V lookup: CDR1 SEHNR, CDR2 FQNEAQ (reference sequence). The CDR3 spans 16 residues. V dropped 4 bases and J dropped 8; count of bases not matched to a gene: 8. CDR3 DNA sequence: TGTGCCAGCAGCTCACTGACTAGCGGGAGGAGGGATGAGCAGTTCTTC. This encodes CASSSLTSGRRDEQFF.

The rearrangement uses TRBV6-1 and TRBJ2-1; 7 bases line up with TRBD2. Per the germline V gene, CDR1 is MNHNS and CDR2 is SASEGT. V shed 5 bases and J 0 bases; nucleotides not matched to a gene: 4. The CDR3 covers 15 residues. The CDR3 sequence: CASSFLAASYNEQFF. In DNA form, the CDR3 reads TGTGCCAGCAGTTTCCTAGCGGCCTCCTACAATGAGCAGTTCTTC.

The gene calls are TRBV18 and TRBJ2-3; 8 bases match TRBD2. The CDR3 extends over 16 amino acids. V trimming: 2 bases; J trimming: 3 bases; junction bases outside the gene matches: 7. CDR1 is KGHSH, CDR2 LQKENI, per germline. This chain's CDR3 is CASSPEASGWTDTQYF. Here the CDR3 DNA reads TGTGCCAGCTCACCAGAGGCTAGCGGGTGGACAGATACGCAGTATTTT.

A single count supports this clone. The rearrangement links TRBV7-3 to TRBJ2-3; tentative D call: TRBD2 (6 bases). V was shortened by 5 bases and J by 9 bases, with 12 bases between the two germline ends. CDR1 is SGHTA, CDR2 FQGTGA, per germline. This CDR3 is built from 12 residues. CDR3 loop: CASSLGGKTQYF. The DNA for the CDR3 is TGTGCCAGCAGCCTTGGGGGGAAGACGCAGTATTTT.

The V gene is TRBV10-2, the J gene TRBJ2-3; possibly TRBD1 or TRBD2 for D (6 bases each). The CDR3 is 17 amino acids. CDR1 WSHSY and CDR2 SAAADI come from the germline V gene. V gave up 4 bases and J gave up 3 bases, with 20 bases separating them. CDR3 sequence reads: CASSVGPQGGWTDTQYF. In DNA form, the CDR3 reads TGCGCCAGCAGTGTCGGACCACAGGGAGGTTGGACAGATACGCAGTATTTT.

The CDR3 nucleotides read TGTGCCAGCCGACGGGGGGGAGAAGCTTTCTTT. It translates to CASRRGGEAFF. The gene calls are TRBV27 and TRBJ1-1, with TRBD1 as a possible D gene (5 bases). Germline values: CDR1 MNHEY, CDR2 SMNVEV (reference sequence). V dropped 8 bases and J dropped 8 bases, with 12 bases sitting between them. This CDR3 comprises 11 residues.

In its sample, this clone was seen once. The chain couples TRBV29-1 to TRBJ1-1; D uncertain. V was clipped by 5 bases and J by 2 bases, with 12 bases between them. The length of the CDR3 is 13 residues. Per germline, CDR1 SQVTM and CDR2 ANQGSEA. Here the CDR3 reads CSVTDSRNTEAFF. In DNA, the CDR3 is TGCAGCGTTACCGACTCACGAAACACTGAAGCTTTCTTT.

The rearrangement joins TRBV4-2 to TRBJ2-7; 12 bases are a match to TRBD2. The germline gives CDR1 LGHNA, CDR2 YNFKEQ. With V trimmed by 3 bases and J by 2 bases, 8 bases remained unmatched. The CDR3 consists of 17 residues. The CDR3 DNA follows: TGTGCCAGCAGCCACGGTCTAGCGGGAGGGCTCACCTACGAGCAGTACTTC. This sequence encodes CASSHGLAGGLTYEQYF.

The genes are TRBV9 and TRBJ2-1, with no clear D. Germline V CDR1 and CDR2: SGDLS, YYNGEE. Trimming pared 4 bases from V and 9 bases from J, leaving 11 bases between. This CDR3 has 12 amino acids. The CDR3 reads CASSFSTGEQFF. The CDR3 nucleotides are TGTGCCAGCAGCTTCTCGACGGGTGAGCAGTTCTTC.

The chain joins TRBV28 to TRBJ2-7; D may be TRBD1 (6 bases). The CDR3 has 13 amino acids. Between the trimmed V and J ends, which lost 10 bases and 0 bases, there was a span of 13 bases. Germline CDR1 reads MDHEN; CDR2 reads SYDVKM. CDR3 sequence (DNA): TGTGCCACCCGGGACACTAGCTCCTACGAGCAGTACTTC. This translates into CATRDTSSYEQYF. Looking up the rest from reference TRBV28 and TRBJ2-7 gives the full variable domain: DVKVTQSSRYLVKRTGEKVFLECVQDMDHENMFWYRQDPGLGLRLIYFSYDVKMKEKGDIPEGYSVSREKKERFSLILESASTNQTSMYLCATRDTSSYEQYFGPGTRLTVT.

The genes are TRBV4-3 and TRBJ2-6; possible D gene TRBD1, 6 bases. This CDR3 region has 16 residues. Germline V gives CDR1 LGHNA, CDR2 YSLEER. The V end was cut by 1 base, the J end by 2 bases, with 9 bases between. This CDR3 is CASSQGRGPGANVLTF. The DNA for the CDR3 is TGCGCCAGCAGCCAAGGCAGGGGCCCTGGGGCCAACGTCCTGACTTTC.

The chain uses TRBV11-1 and TRBJ1-1, with 8 bases matching TRBD1. J lost 10 bases, V lost 2 bases, and 6 bases had no gene match. There are 13 residues in the CDR3. Germline V gives CDR1 SGHAT, CDR2 FQDESV (reference sequence). CDR3 DNA sequence: TGTGCCAGCAGCTTAACCGGACAGGGCCGAGCTTTCTTT. Translating it yields CASSLTGQGRAFF.

The chain recombines TRBV7-9 with TRBJ1-1; D unresolved. Germline loops: CDR1 SEHNR, CDR2 FQNEAQ (reference sequence). Trimming took off 5 bases at V and 5 bases at J, with 12 bases between the two ends. This CDR3 contains 13 residues. The CDR3 spells CASSDPWQTEAFF. The CDR3, as DNA: TGTGCCAGCAGCGACCCCTGGCAAACTGAAGCTTTCTTT.

This chain links TRBV5-1 with TRBJ2-1; a possible D gene is TRBD2 (5 bases). CDR1 and CDR2 from the germline V gene are SGHRS and YFSETQ. V was shortened by 3 bases and J by 6 bases, with 13 bases between the two germline ends. The CDR3 runs 14 residues. The CDR3 sequence: CASSSARRGNEQFF. DNA of the CDR3: TGCGCCAGCAGCTCCGCCAGACGGGGCAATGAGCAGTTCTTC.

This chain joins TRBV5-8 and TRBJ2-1; no firm D call. Germline loops: CDR1 SGHTS, CDR2 YDEGEE. This CDR3 has 15 amino acids. Trimming removed 4 bases from V and 0 bases from J, with 11 bases in between. The CDR3 DNA follows: TGTGCCAGCAGCCTCCCCAGAAGCTCCTACAATGAGCAGTTCTTC. Protein sequence: CASSLPRSSYNEQFF.

This chain connects TRBV7-9 to TRBJ2-5; 8 bases fit TRBD1. CDR1 is SEHNR, CDR2 FQNEAQ, per germline (reference sequence). The CDR3 is 15 residues long. J gave up 4 bases and V 1 base, and 5 bases lay outside the gene matches. CDR3 loop: CASSLGRQGSETQYF. CDR3 sequence (DNA): TGTGCCAGCAGCTTAGGACGACAGGGGTCAGAGACCCAGTACTTC. The variable domain in full, completed from reference TRBV7-9 and TRBJ2-5, reads DTGVSQNPRHKITKRGQNVTFRCDPISEHNRLYWYRQTLGQGPEFLTYFQNEAQLEKSRLLSDRFSAERPKGSFSTLEIQRTEQGDSAMYLCASSLGRQGSETQYFGPGTRLLVL.

Details on this clone: It is likely a read error: a sequence one base away is far more abundant. The sample contains more than one DNA sequence encoding this CDR3. V gene TRBV7-9 combines with J gene TRBJ1-2; weak D call: TRBD1 (6 bases). Germline V CDR1 and CDR2: SEHNR, FQNEAQ (reference sequence). There are 17 residues in the CDR3. In DNA form, the CDR3 reads TGTGCCAGCAGCTTCCTCTCTGGACAGCTCCGTAACTATGGTTACACCTTC. Encoded protein: CASSFLSGQLRNYGYTF.

The rearrangement joins TRBV27 to TRBJ2-3, with 9 bases matching TRBD2. The CDR3 is made up of 14 amino acids. The trim removed 10 bases at V and 3 bases at J, leaving 8 bases unmatched. Germline V lookup: CDR1 MNHEY, CDR2 SMNVEV (reference sequence). CDR3 coding DNA: TGTGCCACCCTTAGCGGGAGTGGTACAGATACGCAGTATTTT. Encoded protein: CATLSGSGTDTQYF.

The rearrangement uses TRBV5-1 and TRBJ2-3, with D maybe TRBD2 (6 bases). The V end lost 4 bases, the J end lost 3 bases, and 9 bases lay between the germline ends. Germline V gene data show CDR1 as SGHRS and CDR2 as YFSETQ. This CDR3 is built from 13 residues. CDR3 residues: CASSGEVTDTQYF. The CDR3 nucleotides read TGCGCCAGCAGCGGGGAGGTTACAGATACGCAGTATTTT.

The chain combines TRBV7-6 with TRBJ1-1; D is uncertain. The V gene's germline CDR1 is SGHVS and CDR2 FNYEAQ. There are 17 residues in the CDR3. Trimming took 5 bases from V and 2 from J, leaving 21 bases between them. The CDR3 coding sequence is TGTGCCAGCAGCCCCAACGTTGGGGTGGTGGGAAACACTGAAGCTTTCTTT. It encodes CASSPNVGVVGNTEAFF.

V usage is TRBV2 and J usage is TRBJ1-1, with D uncertain. Trimming stripped 3 bases from V and 7 bases from J, with 9 bases between. Germline lookup yields CDR1 SNHLY and CDR2 FYNNEI. This CDR3 is built from 12 residues. CDR3 DNA: TGTGCCAGCAGTGAGGATTCAGGTGAAGCTTTCTTT. Its protein is CASSEDSGEAFF.

The chain combines TRBV28 with TRBJ2-1, with 9 bases that match TRBD2. Looked up from germline, CDR1 is MDHEN and CDR2 is SYDVKM. This CDR3 is built from 13 residues. V shed 4 bases, J shed 8 bases, and the junction held 3 bases outside the gene matches. CDR3 bases: TGTGCCAGCAGTTCGATAGCGGGAGATGAGCAGTTCTTC. Translation gives CASSSIAGDEQFF. The full variable domain, rest sourced from reference TRBV28 and TRBJ2-1, is DVKVTQSSRYLVKRTGEKVFLECVQDMDHENMFWYRQDPGLGLRLIYFSYDVKMKEKGDIPEGYSVSREKKERFSLILESASTNQTSMYLCASSSIAGDEQFFGPGTRLTVL.